This T cell receptor beta chain was documented in a study of T cell repertoires in aging, cancer and after chemotherapy. About the study: Donors were grouped into six age bands spanning 30 or younger through 70 or older.

TCR beta rearrangements were amplified from peripheral blood genomic DNA. Findings and limits, study-wide: Compared with age-matched healthy donors, untreated hematological or solid cancer patients showed higher blood TCR clonality. Median generation probability rose over the chemotherapy interval in each cancer cohort, suggesting rebound thymic output.

In regard to this clonotype: Its specificity is not known.

Germline V gene data show CDR1 as SGHKS and CDR2 as YYEKEE (reference sequence). V lost 5 bases and J lost 2; bases outside the gene matches: 4. The CDR3 contains 13 residues. Multiplex touch-down PCR with TRB-A/B primers amplified rearranged V-D-J TRB sequences. TCRdb re-called the multiplex PCR reads through MiXCR, storing one row per CDR3 protein. The table shows 7,000 or so distinct CDR3 sequences, with about 31% occurring only once. The J gene is TRBJ2-7, the V gene TRBV5-5, with 7 bases fitting TRBD1. The source of this sequence is a human donor with a blood cancer. The donor label of this sample is uncertain. Sequencing used blood. CDR3 sequence reads: CASRQQGTYEQYF. CDR3 bases: TGTGCCAGCAGGCAACAGGGGACCTACGAGCAGTACTTC.